What follows are 3 T cell receptor beta chains derived from one specimen sequenced in a study of blood T cell repertoires in COVID-19. Sequencing used immunoSEQ multiplex PCR; TCRdb keeps in-frame clones, though not all of them. The sample holds about half a million clones, 70% to 90% seen once. Sample: peripheral blood. The receptors come from a human donor in a cohort sampled during active COVID-19.

This clone has a handful of counts. The V and J genes are TRBV1 and TRBJ2-1; TRBD1 is taken as the D call from the table, unchecked against the DNA. TRBV1 is noted as a pseudogene. This CDR3 contains 14 residues. The CDR3 DNA is TGCACCAGCAGCCAAAACAGGGCTCTCAATGAGCAGTTCTTC. Translated, it gives CTSSQNRALNEQFF.

Here the CDR3 reads CASSYLGQGGHQPQHF. CDR3 DNA: TGTGCCAGCAGTTACTTGGGTCAGGGGGGCCATCAGCCCCAGCATTTT. J is TRBJ1-5 and V is TRBV6-5, with 7 bases aligning to TRBD1. The CDR3 runs to 16 residues. The germline gives CDR1 MNHEY, CDR2 SVGAGI. V was clipped by 1 base and J by 5 bases; unmatched bases: 8.

The rearrangement uses TRBV5-1 and TRBJ2-1, with TRBD2 identical over 11 bases. Per the germline V gene, CDR1 is SGHRS and CDR2 is YFSETQ. Trimming at V came to 8 bases and at J to 7 bases, leaving 11 bases not matched to a gene. The CDR3 runs 15 residues. CDR3 region: CASVLLAGGRNEQFF. The CDR3 DNA reads TGCGCCAGTGTCCTGCTAGCGGGAGGACGGAATGAGCAGTTCTTC.